These T cell receptor beta chains were read from a single sample in a study of cytotoxic CD8 clonotypes in ibrutinib-treated CLL. The data were produced by immunoSEQ multiplex PCR, yet TCRdb's version contains in-frame clones alone and is incomplete. The sample yields roughly 180,000 clones, less than 85% seen once. Sequencing was performed on PBMCs, taken after 24 months of ibrutinib treatment. These receptors all stem from a human donor with chronic lymphocytic leukemia. The CDR3 runs from the conserved cysteine through the conserved F or W. The D gene is left open where the match is weak. Some rows mark clone size as missing; the rest say once, few, many or name a class of expanded clone.

d_call j_call clone_size v_call cdr3_nt cdr3_aa
. TRBJ2-5 . TRBV21-1 TGTGCCAGCAGCAAATGGGAGCGGATCCAAGAGACCCAGTACTTC CASSKWERIQETQYF
. TRBJ1-5 . TRBV15 TGTGCCACCAGCAGAGAATTGATGTATCAGCCCCAGCATTTT CATSRELMYQPQHF
. TRBJ1-2 . TRBV10-3 TGTGCCATCAGTGAAAGACAGACCGACTATGGCTACACCTTC CAISERQTDYGYTF
TRBD1 TRBJ1-2 . TRBV29-1 TGCAGCGCAATCAAGAGGGGGACAGAGAACTATGGCTACACCTTC CSAIKRGTENYGYTF
. TRBJ1-4 few TRBV18 TGTGCCAGCTCACCCGACGCGGTGACTAATGAAAAACTGTTTTTT CASSPDAVTNEKLFF
TRBD2 TRBJ2-3 . TRBV19 TGTGCCAGTAGTATATCCGCGCTAGCGGGGTTCGGAACGGATACGCAGTATTTT CASSISALAGFGTDTQYF
. TRBJ1-1 . TRBV29-1 TGCAGCGTCGAACAGGGAATAAGAAACACTGAAGCTTTCTTT CSVEQGIRNTEAFF
. TRBJ2-1 once TRBV5-1 TGCGCCAGCAGCTTGGTCCCGACATCCTACAATGAGCAGTTCTTC CASSLVPTSYNEQFF
. TRBJ1-5 . TRBV2 TGTGCCAGCATGGCCGATTATAGCAATCAGCCCCAGCATTTT CASMADYSNQPQHF
TRBD1 TRBJ1-4 . TRBV4-1 TGCGCCAGCAGCCAGACAGGGTATAATGAAAAACTGTTTTTT CASSQTGYNEKLFF
. TRBJ2-7 . TRBV5-5 TGTGCCAGCAGCTTCGGTCCCCCCTACGAGCAGTACTTC CASSFGPPYEQYF
. TRBJ1-2 few TRBV7-9 TGTGCCAGCTTTCCTGGGGCTTCCTATGGCTACACCTTC CASFPGASYGYTF
. TRBJ2-2 . TRBV28 TGTGCCAGCAGTTGGGGCAGTAACTTGAACACCGGGGAGCTGTTTTTT CASSWGSNLNTGELFF
. TRBJ2-7 . TRBV6-5 TGTGCCAGCAGTTACGGTATAGGCGAAGCCTCCTACGAGCAGTACTTC CASSYGIGEASYEQYF
. TRBJ1-5 . TRBV6-5 TGTGCCAGCAGTTACTCGTCCGCCTATCAGCCCCAGCATTTT CASSYSSAYQPQHF
. TRBJ2-3 few TRBV10-3 TGTGCCATCGGGGCAGGGCGAGATACGCAGTATTTT CAIGAGRDTQYF
. TRBJ2-2 . TRBV4-2 TGTGCCAGCAGCCAAGAAATGCGTTCCGGGGAGCTGTTTTTT CASSQEMRSGELFF
. TRBJ2-2 . TRBV27 TGTGCCAGCAGTTTTTGGGGGGTCCAGGGTACCGGGGAGCTGTTTTTT CASSFWGVQGTGELFF
. TRBJ1-3 . TRBV18 TGTGCCACTACATCTGGGGGGGCAGGCGTCTCTGGAAACACCATATATTTT CATTSGGAGVSGNTIYF
. TRBJ1-2 . TRBV5-1 TGCGCCAGCAGCTTGATCCACATACTTTCTAACTATGGCTACACCTTC CASSLIHILSNYGYTF